This is a list of T cell receptor beta chains from one sample in a study of PD-1 blockade in classical Hodgkin lymphoma. Here immunoSEQ multiplex PCR was the method, and the copy in TCRdb shows in-frame clones only, minus some. The sample includes some 21,000 clones, more than 75% of them seen just once. The sequenced sample was CD8+ T cells from blood. The receptors were gathered from a human donor with classical Hodgkin lymphoma. Each CDR3 is given with its conserved first and last residue. The D gene is left open where the match is weak. Clone sizes are given selectively: once, few, many, or a class where the clone is expanded.

DNA: TGTGCCAGCAGTCCCTTTACCCGGGGCAATCAGCCCCAGCATTTT
CDR3: CASSPFTRGNQPQHF
V: TRBV28
J: TRBJ1-5
D: NA
size: NA

DNA: TGTGCCAGCAGCCAAACAGGGTCAGTGATATACAATGAGCAGTTCTTC
CDR3: CASSQTGSVIYNEQFF
V: TRBV4-2
J: TRBJ2-1
D: NA
size: NA

DNA: TGTGCCAGTACCACCGGGACAGGGGCCTACGAGCAGTACTTC
CDR3: CASTTGTGAYEQYF
V: TRBV6-5
J: TRBJ2-7
D: TRBD1
size: NA

DNA: TGTGCCAGCATCGGGGGGCCGGGCAATGAGCAGTTCTTC
CDR3: CASIGGPGNEQFF
V: TRBV5-4
J: TRBJ2-1
D: NA
size: NA

DNA: TGTGCCAGCAGCCCAGGGGGCTTCGGGAATCAGCCCCAGCATTTT
CDR3: CASSPGGFGNQPQHF
V: TRBV11-2
J: TRBJ1-5
D: TRBD1
size: NA

DNA: TGCGCCAGCAGGGTTATGTCCGGACTAGCGGTGGAGACCCAGTACTTC
CDR3: CASRVMSGLAVETQYF
V: TRBV5-1
J: TRBJ2-5
D: TRBD2
size: NA

DNA: TGTGCCAGCAGTGAACACGAGGGCTCTGGAAACACCATATATTTT
CDR3: CASSEHEGSGNTIYF
V: TRBV6-1
J: TRBJ1-3
D: NA
size: NA

DNA: TGCGCCAGCAGCTACACGACGGGACAGGGGCCTGAAAAACTGTTTTTT
CDR3: CASSYTTGQGPEKLFF
V: TRBV4-3
J: TRBJ1-4
D: TRBD1
size: NA

DNA: TGTGCTAGTGGTCCTTCCTCGGGGACTGAAGCTTTCTTT
CDR3: CASGPSSGTEAFF
V: TRBV12-5
J: TRBJ1-1
D: NA
size: few

DNA: TGCGCCAGCAGCCAAGAACGGGGGAAAATCTACGAGCAGTACTTC
CDR3: CASSQERGKIYEQYF
V: TRBV4-1
J: TRBJ2-7
D: NA
size: NA

DNA: TGTGCCAGCAGCTTAAGGGGACCAGACATCAGCACAGATACGCAGTATTTT
CDR3: CASSLRGPDISTDTQYF
V: TRBV7-2
J: TRBJ2-3
D: NA
size: NA

DNA: TGTGCCAGCAGCCCGGACAGATTGAACACTGAAGCTTTCTTT
CDR3: CASSPDRLNTEAFF
V: TRBV7-6
J: TRBJ1-1
D: NA
size: few

DNA: TGTGCCAGTAGTATAAGGGGCCAGTCCCTAGTCGAAAGTTCACCCCTCCACTTT
CDR3: CASSIRGQSLVESSPLHF
V: TRBV19
J: TRBJ1-6
D: NA
size: NA

DNA: TGTGCCAGCAGTGGGGCCGGCGGGCAAGAGACCCAGTACTTC
CDR3: CASSGAGGQETQYF
V: TRBV6-1
J: TRBJ2-5
D: NA
size: NA

DNA: TGTGCCAGCAGCCCGGGTCTGGGTTCACCCCTCCACTTT
CDR3: CASSPGLGSPLHF
V: TRBV27
J: TRBJ1-6
D: NA
size: NA

DNA: TGTGCCAGCAGCGCCGAGAATATGGCGGGCTACACCTTC
CDR3: CASSAENMAGYTF
V: TRBV5-4
J: TRBJ1-2
D: NA
size: NA

DNA: TGTGCCAGCAGCAGTTGGCAGGGCCTGGACTACGAGCAGTACTTC
CDR3: CASSSWQGLDYEQYF
V: TRBV14
J: TRBJ2-7
D: NA
size: NA

DNA: TGTGCCAGCTCACGCCTACTAGCGGGAGGAAACAATGAGCAGTTCTTC
CDR3: CASSRLLAGGNNEQFF
V: TRBV18
J: TRBJ2-1
D: TRBD2
size: NA

DNA: TGCGCCAGCAGCCAAGATCCCAGGGGATTTGACTATGGCTACACCTTC
CDR3: CASSQDPRGFDYGYTF
V: TRBV4-1
J: TRBJ1-2
D: NA
size: NA

DNA: TGTGCCAGCAGTATGAGGGAGGACCCCACAGATACGCAGTATTTT
CDR3: CASSMREDPTDTQYF
V: TRBV6-5
J: TRBJ2-3
D: NA
size: NA

DNA: TGTGCCAGCAGTTACTTCTTACAGGGCCAGCCCCAGCATTTT
CDR3: CASSYFLQGQPQHF
V: TRBV28
J: TRBJ1-5
D: NA
size: NA

DNA: TGTGCCAGCAGTGAGCGGACCAGCACAGATACGCAGTATTTT
CDR3: CASSERTSTDTQYF
V: TRBV2
J: TRBJ2-3
D: NA
size: NA

DNA: TGCGCCAGCAGCCAAGCTATTCCGGTCACGAACACCGGGGAGCTGTTTTTT
CDR3: CASSQAIPVTNTGELFF
V: TRBV4-1
J: TRBJ2-2
D: NA
size: NA

DNA: TGTGCCAGCACCGGGGGGACCGGGGAGCTGTTTTTT
CDR3: CASTGGTGELFF
V: TRBV6-5
J: TRBJ2-2
D: TRBD2
size: NA

DNA: TGTGCCAGTAGTATACCAAGGGACCTTCGAGGTCGAGCTTTCTTT
CDR3: CASSIPRDLRGRAFF
V: TRBV19
J: TRBJ1-1
D: NA
size: NA

DNA: TGCGCCAGCAGCGGGGGACAGGGGAGGTATAATTCACCCCTCCACTTT
CDR3: CASSGGQGRYNSPLHF
V: TRBV10-2
J: TRBJ1-6
D: TRBD1
size: once

DNA: TGTGCCAGCAGGATAGGACTCCCCTTTTCTGGAAACACCATATATTTT
CDR3: CASRIGLPFSGNTIYF
V: TRBV25-1
J: TRBJ1-3
D: NA
size: once